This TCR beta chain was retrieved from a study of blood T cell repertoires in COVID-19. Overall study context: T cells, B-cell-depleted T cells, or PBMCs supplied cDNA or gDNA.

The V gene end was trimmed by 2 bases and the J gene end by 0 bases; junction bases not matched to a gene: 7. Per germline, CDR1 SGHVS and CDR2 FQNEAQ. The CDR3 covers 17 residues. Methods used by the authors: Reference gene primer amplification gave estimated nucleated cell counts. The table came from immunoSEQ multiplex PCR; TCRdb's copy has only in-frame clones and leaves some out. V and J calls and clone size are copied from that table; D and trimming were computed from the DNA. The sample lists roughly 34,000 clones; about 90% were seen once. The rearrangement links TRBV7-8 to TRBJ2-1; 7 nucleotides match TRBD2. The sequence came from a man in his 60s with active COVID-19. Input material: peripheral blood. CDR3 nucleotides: TGTGCCAGCAGCTTAAGCGGGGTCCTTAGCTCCTACAATGAGCAGTTCTTC. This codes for CASSLSGVLSSYNEQFF.